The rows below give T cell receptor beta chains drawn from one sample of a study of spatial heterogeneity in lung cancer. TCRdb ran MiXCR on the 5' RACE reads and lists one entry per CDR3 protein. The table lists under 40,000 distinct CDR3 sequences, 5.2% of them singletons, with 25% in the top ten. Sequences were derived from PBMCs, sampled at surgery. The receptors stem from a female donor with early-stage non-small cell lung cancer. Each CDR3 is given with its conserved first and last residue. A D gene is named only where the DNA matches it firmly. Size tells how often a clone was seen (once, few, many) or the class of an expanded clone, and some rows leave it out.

cdr3_nt: TGTGCCAGCAGCCCAGGTTCTTTTGAGATACGGGGCTCGGACACTGAAGCTTTCTTT
cdr3_aa: CASSPGSFEIRGSDTEAFF
d_call: NA
clone_size: few
v_call: TRBV6-2/TRBV6-3
j_call: TRBJ1-1

cdr3_nt: TGCGCCAGCGGAACGAACCCTATTCCCTACGAGCAGTACTTC
cdr3_aa: CASGTNPIPYEQYF
d_call: NA
clone_size: few
v_call: TRBV10-1
j_call: TRBJ2-7

cdr3_nt: TGCAGTGCTCAGTCCGTACTCGGGGGGAACACTGAAGCTTTCTTT
cdr3_aa: CSAQSVLGGNTEAFF
d_call: NA
clone_size: many
v_call: TRBV20-1
j_call: TRBJ1-1

cdr3_nt: TGTGCCAGCAGCTTGACAGGGAAGCCCTACGAGCAGTACTTC
cdr3_aa: CASSLTGKPYEQYF
d_call: TRBD1
clone_size: many
v_call: TRBV11-2
j_call: TRBJ2-7

cdr3_nt: TGTGCCAGCAGTTTAGGGCAGGGCTTCTCTGGGGCCAACGTCCTGACTTTC
cdr3_aa: CASSLGQGFSGANVLTF
d_call: NA
clone_size: many
v_call: TRBV28
j_call: TRBJ2-6

cdr3_nt: TGTGCCAGCAGCGTAACAGGGGGGAGCAATCAGCCCCAGCATTTT
cdr3_aa: CASSVTGGSNQPQHF
d_call: TRBD1
clone_size: many
v_call: TRBV9
j_call: TRBJ1-5

cdr3_nt: TGTGCCAGCAACAGTTTGGGAAACACCATATATTTT
cdr3_aa: CASNSLGNTIYF
d_call: NA
clone_size: NA
v_call: TRBV28
j_call: TRBJ1-3

cdr3_nt: TGTGCCAGCAGCCCCGGCCGGCTCTCCTACGAGCAGTACTTC
cdr3_aa: CASSPGRLSYEQYF
d_call: NA
clone_size: many
v_call: TRBV7-8
j_call: TRBJ2-7

cdr3_nt: TGTGCCAGCAGCTTAGTGGGGGGGAGGAGGGCGAGTACTGAAGCTTTCTTT
cdr3_aa: CASSLVGGRRASTEAFF
d_call: NA
clone_size: NA
v_call: TRBV7-2
j_call: TRBJ1-1

cdr3_nt: TGTGCCAGCAGCGTTCCGGACCCCGCGGAGACCCAGTACTTC
cdr3_aa: CASSVPDPAETQYF
d_call: NA
clone_size: many
v_call: TRBV9
j_call: TRBJ2-5

cdr3_nt: TGTGCCAGCAGCCAAGCGGGGGGCACAGATACGCAGTATTTT
cdr3_aa: CASSQAGGTDTQYF
d_call: NA
clone_size: many
v_call: TRBV14
j_call: TRBJ2-3

cdr3_nt: TGTGCCAGCAGCTTAGCGTCCGCCATCTACAATGAGCAGTTCTTC
cdr3_aa: CASSLASAIYNEQFF
d_call: NA
clone_size: medium-sized
v_call: TRBV7-2
j_call: TRBJ2-1

cdr3_nt: TGTGCCAGCAGCCAGGACAGAGGAGGGGAGCAGTACTTC
cdr3_aa: CASSQDRGGEQYF
d_call: NA
clone_size: many
v_call: TRBV16
j_call: TRBJ2-7

cdr3_nt: TGCAGTGGACGACAGGGCAATCAGCCCCAGCATTTT
cdr3_aa: CSGRQGNQPQHF
d_call: NA
clone_size: many
v_call: TRBV20-1
j_call: TRBJ1-5

cdr3_nt: TGCAGCGTTGCGGGAGGGGCGCTGGGCACTGAAGCTTTCTTT
cdr3_aa: CSVAGGALGTEAFF
d_call: NA
clone_size: NA
v_call: TRBV29-1
j_call: TRBJ1-1

cdr3_nt: TGTGCCAGCAGTGAACGAGGGATCACTATCTACCAAGAGACCCAGTACTTC
cdr3_aa: CASSERGITIYQETQYF
d_call: NA
clone_size: NA
v_call: TRBV2
j_call: TRBJ2-5

cdr3_nt: TGCAGCGTTGAAGAGCAGCAAGAGACCCAGTACTTC
cdr3_aa: CSVEEQQETQYF
d_call: NA
clone_size: many
v_call: TRBV29-1
j_call: TRBJ2-5

cdr3_nt: TGTGCCAGCAGCCACGGGACAGGAACCTGGGATTCACCCCTCCACTTT
cdr3_aa: CASSHGTGTWDSPLHF
d_call: TRBD1
clone_size: many
v_call: TRBV3-1
j_call: TRBJ1-6

cdr3_nt: TGTGCCAGCTCACCAATTTCGGGTCAGGGGGCTTACGAGCAGTACTTC
cdr3_aa: CASSPISGQGAYEQYF
d_call: TRBD1
clone_size: many
v_call: TRBV18
j_call: TRBJ2-7

cdr3_nt: TGTGCCAGCAGTTTACCCAGCAATCAGCCCCAGCATTTT
cdr3_aa: CASSLPSNQPQHF
d_call: NA
clone_size: many
v_call: TRBV28
j_call: TRBJ1-5

cdr3_nt: TGCAGTGCTAGAGATCCGGAAAGGCTAGGTCCCTACGAGCAGTACTTC
cdr3_aa: CSARDPERLGPYEQYF
d_call: NA
clone_size: many
v_call: TRBV20-1
j_call: TRBJ2-7